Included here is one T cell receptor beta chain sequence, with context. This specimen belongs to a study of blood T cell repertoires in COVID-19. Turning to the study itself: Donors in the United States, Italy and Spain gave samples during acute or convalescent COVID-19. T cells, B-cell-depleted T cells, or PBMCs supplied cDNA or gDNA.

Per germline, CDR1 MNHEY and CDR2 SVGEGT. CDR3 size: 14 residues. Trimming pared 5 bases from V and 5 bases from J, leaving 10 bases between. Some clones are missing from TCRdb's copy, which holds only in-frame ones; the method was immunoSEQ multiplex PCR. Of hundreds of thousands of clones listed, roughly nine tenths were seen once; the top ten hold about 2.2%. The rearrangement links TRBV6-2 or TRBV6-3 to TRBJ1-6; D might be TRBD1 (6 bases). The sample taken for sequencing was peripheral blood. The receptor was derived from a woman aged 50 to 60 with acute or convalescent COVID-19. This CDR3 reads CASSLQGDNSPLHF. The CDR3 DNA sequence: TGTGCCAGCAGTCTACAGGGTGATAATTCACCCCTCCACTTT.